Below are 2 T cell receptor beta chains sequenced from a single sample in a study of blood T cell repertoires in COVID-19. Libraries were prepared by immunoSEQ multiplex PCR; TCRdb keeps only in-frame clonotypes and omits some of them. The sample contains over 300,000 clones, around 86% of which appear only once. The specimen was PBMCs or T cells enriched from blood (not recorded which). The receptors were gathered from a woman younger than 35 who had recovered from COVID-19.

The chain links TRBV6-5 to TRBJ2-1; D remains unclear. The germline CDR1 and CDR2 sequences are MNHEY and SVGAGI. V was trimmed by 10 bases and J by 0 bases, leaving 10 bases between them. This CDR3 spans 13 amino acids. The CDR3 reads CATHASSYNEQFF. The DNA of the CDR3 is TGTGCCACCCACGCGAGCTCCTACAATGAGCAGTTCTTC.

This chain uses TRBV9 with TRBJ2-3; 9 nucleotides align to TRBD2. Germline CDR1 reads SGDLS; CDR2 reads YYNGEE. The CDR3 consists of 15 residues. The V segment lost 0 bases and the J segment 12 bases; nucleotides outside the gene matches: 11. The CDR3 loop reads CASSVVGGGAGIQYF. CDR3 coding DNA: TGTGCCAGCAGCGTAGTGGGCGGGGGGGCCGGAATTCAGTATTTT. The full variable domain, with the rest looked up from reference TRBV9 and TRBJ2-3, is DSGVTQTPKHLITATGQRVTLRCSPRSGDLSVYWYQQSLDQGLQFLIQYYNGEERAKGNILERFSAQQFPDLHSELNLSSLELGDSALYFCASSVVGGGAGIQYFGPGTRLTVL.